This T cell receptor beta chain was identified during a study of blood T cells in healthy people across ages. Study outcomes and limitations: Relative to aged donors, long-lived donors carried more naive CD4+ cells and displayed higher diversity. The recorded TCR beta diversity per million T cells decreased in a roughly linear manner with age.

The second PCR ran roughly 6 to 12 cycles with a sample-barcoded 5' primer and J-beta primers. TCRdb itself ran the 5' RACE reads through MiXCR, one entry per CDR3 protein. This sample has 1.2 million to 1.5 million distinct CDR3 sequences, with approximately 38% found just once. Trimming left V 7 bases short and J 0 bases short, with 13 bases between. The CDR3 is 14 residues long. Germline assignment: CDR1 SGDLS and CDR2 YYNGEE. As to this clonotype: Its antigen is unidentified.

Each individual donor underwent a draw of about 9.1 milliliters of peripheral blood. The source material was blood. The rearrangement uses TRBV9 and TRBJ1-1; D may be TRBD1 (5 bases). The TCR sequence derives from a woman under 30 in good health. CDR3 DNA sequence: TGTGCCAGCCAACCCGGGGGTTTGAACACTGAAGCTTTCTTT. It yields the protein CASQPGGLNTEAFF.